This T cell receptor (beta chain) derives from a study of blood T cell repertoires in COVID-19. Whole-study context: The United States, Italy and Spain provided the acute and convalescent COVID-19 samples. The analysed material was cDNA or gDNA that came from T cells, B-cell-depleted T cells, or PBMCs.

In the original processing: Reference gene primers were amplified, and this amplification served to estimate nucleated cell counts. Method: immunoSEQ multiplex PCR; TCRdb's copy keeps in-frame clones and lacks some. For V, J and clone size, that table is used; D and trimming come from the DNA. The sample has over 100,000 clones, around nine tenths seen once. With V trimmed by 4 bases and J by 4 bases, 6 bases remained unmatched. Germline lookup yields CDR1 SGHRS and CDR2 YFSETQ. This CDR3 is 14 amino acids long. The receptor was isolated from a human donor with acute or convalescent COVID-19. The donor label of this sample is uncertain. The chain has TRBV5-1 and TRBJ2-5; TRBD1 matches 8 bases. What was sequenced was peripheral blood. CDR3 loop: CASSRTGNGETQYF. The CDR3 DNA follows: TGCGCCAGCAGCAGGACAGGGAATGGAGAGACCCAGTACTTC.